This is a list of T cell receptor beta chains from one sample in a study of shared clonotypes between healthy human individuals. Clones were sequenced by immunoSEQ multiplex PCR, and TCRdb holds only the in-frame ones, with some missing. The table lists over 700,000 clones, just under 75% of them singletons. Sequencing was performed on memory CD4+ T cells sorted from blood. The source of these receptors is a woman under 40 in good health. The CDR3 runs from the conserved cysteine through the conserved F or W. Fields, in order: V gene, D gene, J gene, CDR3 length, clone size, CDR3 DNA, CDR3 protein. A D gene is named only where the DNA matches it firmly. Size is omitted from some rows. Given values are once, few, many or a class for expanded clones.

v_call: TRBV10-3; d_call: .; j_call: TRBJ2-7; cdr3_length: 13; clone_size: few; cdr3_nt: TGTGCCATCAGTCGGGAGCCCCCCTACGAGCAGTACTTC; cdr3_aa: CAISREPPYEQYF
v_call: TRBV11-3; d_call: .; j_call: TRBJ2-2; cdr3_length: 14; clone_size: .; cdr3_nt: TGTGCCAGCAGCCCCCGGACCGACACCGGGGAGCTGTTTTTT; cdr3_aa: CASSPRTDTGELFF
v_call: TRBV4-2; d_call: TRBD2; j_call: TRBJ2-7; cdr3_length: 18; clone_size: .; cdr3_nt: TGTGCCAGCAGCCTGGGACTAGCGGGAGAATTTGACACCTACGAGCAGTACTTC; cdr3_aa: CASSLGLAGEFDTYEQYF
v_call: TRBV5-1; d_call: .; j_call: TRBJ1-5; cdr3_length: 13; clone_size: .; cdr3_nt: TGCGCCAGCAGCTCCCGTGAGGGTCAGCCCCAGCATTTT; cdr3_aa: CASSSREGQPQHF
v_call: TRBV27; d_call: TRBD1; j_call: TRBJ1-2; cdr3_length: 15; clone_size: .; cdr3_nt: TGTGCCAGCAGTTTTCGGAGAGGGACAGGGGGGGGCTACACCTTC; cdr3_aa: CASSFRRGTGGGYTF
v_call: TRBV18; d_call: TRBD2; j_call: TRBJ2-7; cdr3_length: 19; clone_size: .; cdr3_nt: TGTGCCAGCTCACCAAAATCCCTTGACGCCGGACTAGCGAGATACGAGCAGTACTTC; cdr3_aa: CASSPKSLDAGLARYEQYF
v_call: TRBV25-1; d_call: .; j_call: TRBJ1-2; cdr3_length: 12; clone_size: .; cdr3_nt: TGTGCCAGCAGTGGACCTAACTATGGCTACACCTTC; cdr3_aa: CASSGPNYGYTF
v_call: TRBV30; d_call: .; j_call: TRBJ1-1; cdr3_length: 14; clone_size: .; cdr3_nt: TGTGCCTGGAGTGTAGGCCTGGGGCACACTGAAGCTTTCTTT; cdr3_aa: CAWSVGLGHTEAFF
v_call: TRBV2; d_call: .; j_call: TRBJ1-2; cdr3_length: 15; clone_size: .; cdr3_nt: TGTGCCAGCAGTGAACGGGCAGGGATAAACTATGGCTACACCTTC; cdr3_aa: CASSERAGINYGYTF
v_call: TRBV28; d_call: TRBD1; j_call: TRBJ1-3; cdr3_length: 14; clone_size: .; cdr3_nt: TGTGCCAGCAGTTTGGACAGGGTCGGAAACACCATATATTTT; cdr3_aa: CASSLDRVGNTIYF
v_call: TRBV28; d_call: .; j_call: TRBJ2-5; cdr3_length: 11; clone_size: .; cdr3_nt: TGTGCCAGCAGTACGCAAGAGACCCAGTACTTC; cdr3_aa: CASSTQETQYF
v_call: TRBV7-8; d_call: .; j_call: TRBJ2-7; cdr3_length: 12; clone_size: once; cdr3_nt: TGTGCCAGCAGCCAGGCGTCGAGTGAGCAGTACTTC; cdr3_aa: CASSQASSEQYF
v_call: TRBV11-2; d_call: .; j_call: TRBJ2-7; cdr3_length: 13; clone_size: once; cdr3_nt: TGTGCCAGCAGCCCAGGCGGACACAACGAGCAGTACTTC; cdr3_aa: CASSPGGHNEQYF
v_call: TRBV19; d_call: .; j_call: TRBJ1-5; cdr3_length: 16; clone_size: .; cdr3_nt: TGTGCCAGTAGTAAACAGCCCGCGCATAGCAATCAGCCCCAGCATTTT; cdr3_aa: CASSKQPAHSNQPQHF
v_call: TRBV7-8; d_call: .; j_call: TRBJ1-1; cdr3_length: 13; clone_size: .; cdr3_nt: TGTGCCAGCAGCCTAAACAGGGATATTGAAGCTTTCTTT; cdr3_aa: CASSLNRDIEAFF
v_call: TRBV2; d_call: TRBD1; j_call: TRBJ2-5; cdr3_length: 15; clone_size: .; cdr3_nt: TGTGCCAGCACGGGTGGGGGCAGGGGGCAAGAGACCCAGTACTTC; cdr3_aa: CASTGGGRGQETQYF
v_call: TRBV5-1; d_call: .; j_call: TRBJ2-7; cdr3_length: 13; clone_size: few; cdr3_nt: TGCGCCAGCAGCACGAGCCCCTCCTACGAGCAGTACTTC; cdr3_aa: CASSTSPSYEQYF
v_call: TRBV28; d_call: TRBD1; j_call: TRBJ2-6; cdr3_length: 18; clone_size: .; cdr3_nt: TGTGCCAGCACCCCGATGGGGACAGGAACCTCTGGGGCCAACGTCCTGACTTTC; cdr3_aa: CASTPMGTGTSGANVLTF
v_call: TRBV6-1; d_call: .; j_call: TRBJ1-5; cdr3_length: 16; clone_size: .; cdr3_nt: TGTGCCAGCAGTGAAGCGCGGCGGACTGGCAATCAGCCCCAGCATTTT; cdr3_aa: CASSEARRTGNQPQHF
v_call: TRBV28; d_call: TRBD1; j_call: TRBJ1-2; cdr3_length: 14; clone_size: .; cdr3_nt: TGTGCCAGCAGTTTATTTGACAGGGCGGATGGCTACACCTTC; cdr3_aa: CASSLFDRADGYTF
v_call: TRBV29-1; d_call: .; j_call: TRBJ2-3; cdr3_length: 12; clone_size: few; cdr3_nt: TGCAGCGTTGATAGCGGCACAGATACGCAGTATTTT; cdr3_aa: CSVDSGTDTQYF
v_call: TRBV5-1; d_call: .; j_call: TRBJ2-2; cdr3_length: 15; clone_size: .; cdr3_nt: TGCGCCAGCAGCTTGGAGGGCAGGGGAATCGGGGAGCTGTTTTTT; cdr3_aa: CASSLEGRGIGELFF
v_call: TRBV28; d_call: TRBD1; j_call: TRBJ1-3; cdr3_length: 16; clone_size: .; cdr3_nt: TGTGCCAGCAGTTTATACCGACAGGGTTCATCAAACACCATATATTTT; cdr3_aa: CASSLYRQGSSNTIYF
v_call: TRBV2; d_call: .; j_call: TRBJ1-2; cdr3_length: 15; clone_size: .; cdr3_nt: TGTGCCAGCAGTGAAGAGTGGAGGACAACGGATGGCTACACCTTC; cdr3_aa: CASSEEWRTTDGYTF
v_call: TRBV10-3; d_call: TRBD2; j_call: TRBJ2-5; cdr3_length: 13; clone_size: .; cdr3_nt: TGTGCCATCAGTAGCGGGAGAGGAGAGACCCAGTACTTC; cdr3_aa: CAISSGRGETQYF
v_call: TRBV6-5; d_call: .; j_call: TRBJ1-1; cdr3_length: 14; clone_size: .; cdr3_nt: TGTGCCAGCAGTTACTCGACATTGAACAGTGAAGCTTTCTTT; cdr3_aa: CASSYSTLNSEAFF
v_call: TRBV4-2; d_call: .; j_call: TRBJ2-7; cdr3_length: 16; clone_size: .; cdr3_nt: TGTGCCAGCAGCCAAGACGTCGGACGGGTTGGTGGGGAGCAGTACTTC; cdr3_aa: CASSQDVGRVGGEQYF
v_call: TRBV28; d_call: .; j_call: TRBJ1-1; cdr3_length: 14; clone_size: .; cdr3_nt: TGTGCCAGCAGTTTGGGGGGGATGAACACTGAAGCTTTCTTT; cdr3_aa: CASSLGGMNTEAFF
v_call: TRBV5-1; d_call: .; j_call: TRBJ1-2; cdr3_length: 14; clone_size: .; cdr3_nt: TGCGCCAGCAGCTTGTTAGGCCAGGGCTATGGCTACACCTTC; cdr3_aa: CASSLLGQGYGYTF
v_call: TRBV30; d_call: TRBD1; j_call: TRBJ1-5; cdr3_length: 15; clone_size: .; cdr3_nt: TGTGCCTGGAGTGGACAGGGGGCAGGCAATCAGCCCCAGCATTTT; cdr3_aa: CAWSGQGAGNQPQHF
v_call: TRBV5-1; d_call: .; j_call: TRBJ2-2; cdr3_length: 15; clone_size: .; cdr3_nt: TGCGCCAGCAGCTTACGGGGCAGGGACACCGGGGAGCTGTTTTTT; cdr3_aa: CASSLRGRDTGELFF
v_call: TRBV10-3; d_call: .; j_call: TRBJ1-3; cdr3_length: 12; clone_size: .; cdr3_nt: TGTGCCATCAACAACTCTGGAAACACCATATATTTT; cdr3_aa: CAINNSGNTIYF
v_call: TRBV7-3; d_call: .; j_call: TRBJ2-1; cdr3_length: 15; clone_size: few; cdr3_nt: TGTGCCAGCAGCTTACTGGGCGGCCCTTACAATGAGCAGTTCTTC; cdr3_aa: CASSLLGGPYNEQFF
v_call: TRBV5-1; d_call: TRBD1; j_call: TRBJ2-2; cdr3_length: 16; clone_size: .; cdr3_nt: TGCGCCAGCAGCTTGAGTGGGACAGGGGGCACCGGGGAGCTGTTTTTT; cdr3_aa: CASSLSGTGGTGELFF
v_call: TRBV5-1; d_call: .; j_call: TRBJ2-7; cdr3_length: 14; clone_size: .; cdr3_nt: TGCGCCAGCAGCTTGGGGTCAGGAACCTACGAGCAGTACTTC; cdr3_aa: CASSLGSGTYEQYF
v_call: TRBV2; d_call: .; j_call: TRBJ2-2; cdr3_length: 15; clone_size: few; cdr3_nt: TGTGCCAGCAGTGAACTAACCGCGAACACCGGGGAGCTGTTTTTT; cdr3_aa: CASSELTANTGELFF
v_call: TRBV19; d_call: TRBD2; j_call: TRBJ2-3; cdr3_length: 18; clone_size: .; cdr3_nt: TGTGCCAGTAGTATAGACGGGACTAGCGGGTTTAGCACAGATACGCAGTATTTT; cdr3_aa: CASSIDGTSGFSTDTQYF
v_call: TRBV28; d_call: .; j_call: TRBJ2-7; cdr3_length: 13; clone_size: once; cdr3_nt: TGTGCCAGCAGGAAGCGCGCGTCCTACGAGCAGTACTTC; cdr3_aa: CASRKRASYEQYF
v_call: TRBV6-5; d_call: TRBD1; j_call: TRBJ1-1; cdr3_length: 15; clone_size: .; cdr3_nt: TGTGCCAGCAGCCACCGGGACAGGGGGCCCACTGAAGCTTTCTTT; cdr3_aa: CASSHRDRGPTEAFF
v_call: TRBV19; d_call: .; j_call: TRBJ1-1; cdr3_length: 13; clone_size: once; cdr3_nt: TGTGCCAGTAGTATAGAACGGCTTACTGAAGCTTTCTTT; cdr3_aa: CASSIERLTEAFF